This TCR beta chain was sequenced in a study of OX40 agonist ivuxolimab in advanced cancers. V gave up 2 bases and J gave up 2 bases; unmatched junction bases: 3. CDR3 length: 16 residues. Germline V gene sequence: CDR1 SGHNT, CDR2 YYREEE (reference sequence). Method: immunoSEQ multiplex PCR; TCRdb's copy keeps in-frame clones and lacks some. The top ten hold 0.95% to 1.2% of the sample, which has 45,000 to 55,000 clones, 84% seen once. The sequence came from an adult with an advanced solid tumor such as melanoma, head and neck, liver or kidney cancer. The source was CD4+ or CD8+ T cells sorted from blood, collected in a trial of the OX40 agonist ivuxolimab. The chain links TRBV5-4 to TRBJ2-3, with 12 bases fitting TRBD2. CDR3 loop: CASSLGTSGSTDTQYF. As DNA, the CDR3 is TGTGCCAGCAGCTTAGGGACTAGCGGGTCCACAGATACGCAGTATTTT.